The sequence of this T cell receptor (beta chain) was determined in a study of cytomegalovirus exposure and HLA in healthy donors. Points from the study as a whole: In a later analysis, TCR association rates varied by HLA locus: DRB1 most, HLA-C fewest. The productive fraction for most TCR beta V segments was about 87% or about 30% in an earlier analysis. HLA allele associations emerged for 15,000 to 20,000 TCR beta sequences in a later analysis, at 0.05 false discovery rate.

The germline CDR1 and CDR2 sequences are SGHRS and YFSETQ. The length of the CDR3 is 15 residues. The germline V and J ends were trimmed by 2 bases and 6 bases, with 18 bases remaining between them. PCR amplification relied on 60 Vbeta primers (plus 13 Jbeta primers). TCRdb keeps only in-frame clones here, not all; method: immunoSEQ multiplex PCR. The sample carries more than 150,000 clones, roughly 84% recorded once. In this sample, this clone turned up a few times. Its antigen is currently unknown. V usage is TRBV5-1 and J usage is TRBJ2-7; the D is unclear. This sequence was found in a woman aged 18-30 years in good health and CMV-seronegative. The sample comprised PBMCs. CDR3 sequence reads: CASSFFDTSFAEQYF. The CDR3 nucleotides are TGCGCCAGCAGCTTTTTTGACACCTCCTTTGCCGAGCAGTACTTC.